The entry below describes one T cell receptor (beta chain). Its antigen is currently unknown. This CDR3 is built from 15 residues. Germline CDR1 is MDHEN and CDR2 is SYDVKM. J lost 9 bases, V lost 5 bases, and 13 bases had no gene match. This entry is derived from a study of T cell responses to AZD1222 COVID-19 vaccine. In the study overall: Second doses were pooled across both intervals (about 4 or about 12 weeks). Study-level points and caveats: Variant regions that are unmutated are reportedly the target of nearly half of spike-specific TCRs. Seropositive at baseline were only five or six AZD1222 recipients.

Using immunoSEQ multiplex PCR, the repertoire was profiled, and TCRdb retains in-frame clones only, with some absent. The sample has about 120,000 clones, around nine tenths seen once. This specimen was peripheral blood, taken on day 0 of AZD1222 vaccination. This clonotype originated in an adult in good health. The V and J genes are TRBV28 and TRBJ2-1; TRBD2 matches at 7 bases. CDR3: CASSILGGSPREQFF. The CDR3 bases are TGTGCCAGCAGTATCCTGGGCGGGAGCCCCCGTGAGCAGTTCTTC.